Listed below are T cell receptor beta chains from one sample, sequenced in a study of T cell responses to AZD1222 COVID-19 vaccine. The table came from immunoSEQ multiplex PCR; TCRdb's copy has only in-frame clones and leaves some out. The table records about 75,000 clones, 88% of them present only once. The source material was peripheral blood, sampled 28 days after the second dose of the MenACWY control vaccine. The receptor source for this set is an adult who received the MenACWY meningococcal vaccine as a control. Each CDR3 is given with its conserved first and last residue. Each record gives: V gene, clone size, D gene, J gene, CDR3 protein, CDR3 DNA. The D gene is left open where the match is weak. The size entry is marked missing in some rows and otherwise reads once, few, many or a size class.

TRBV6-1	-	TRBD2	TRBJ2-1	CASSEAPRLAVPNEQFF	TGTGCCAGCAGTGAAGCGCCGCGGCTAGCGGTCCCCAATGAGCAGTTCTTC
TRBV7-8	-	-	TRBJ2-7	CASSFGRETYEQYF	TGTGCCAGCAGCTTTGGTAGGGAAACCTACGAGCAGTACTTC
TRBV7-2	-	-	TRBJ1-3	CASSLIGTPTSGNTIYF	TGTGCCAGCAGCTTAATTGGGACCCCGACCTCTGGAAACACCATATATTTT
TRBV6-2/TRBV6-3	-	-	TRBJ1-2	CASSYGTTINGYLYGYTF	TGTGCCAGCAGTTACGGGACGACCATTAACGGCTACCTTTATGGCTACACCTTC
TRBV30	-	TRBD1	TRBJ1-4	CAWSVTGTGGEKLFF	TGTGCCTGGAGTGTAACCGGGACAGGGGGTGAAAAACTGTTTTTT
TRBV11-2	once	-	TRBJ1-3	CASSLRTVSGNTIYF	TGTGCCAGCAGCTTAAGAACGGTCTCGGGAAACACCATATATTTT
TRBV15	-	-	TRBJ1-4	CATGPRLNEKLFF	TGTGCCACGGGACCTCGGCTAAATGAAAAACTGTTTTTT
TRBV10-3	-	-	TRBJ1-4	CAISEGTNEKLFF	TGTGCCATCAGTGAGGGGACTAATGAAAAACTGTTTTTT
TRBV6-2/TRBV6-3	-	TRBD2	TRBJ2-6	CASSYSRGGDSGANVLTF	TGTGCCAGCAGTTACTCACGCGGGGGGGACTCTGGGGCCAACGTCCTGACTTTC
TRBV30	-	-	TRBJ1-2	CAWTSVNYGYTF	TGTGCCTGGACTTCAGTTAACTATGGCTACACCTTC
TRBV19	-	TRBD1	TRBJ2-6	CASSIDRAGANVLTF	TGTGCCAGTAGTATCGACAGGGCTGGGGCCAACGTCCTGACTTTC
TRBV29-1	-	-	TRBJ2-4	CSVVGRNIQYF	TGCAGCGTTGTAGGGCGGAACATTCAGTACTTC
TRBV30	-	-	TRBJ1-1	CAWSDTVLGETEAFF	TGTGCCTGGAGTGATACAGTCTTGGGGGAAACTGAAGCTTTCTTT
TRBV5-1	-	TRBD1	TRBJ2-7	CASSLDGTGNYEQYF	TGCGCCAGCAGCCTAGACGGGACAGGGAACTACGAGCAGTACTTC
TRBV29-1	-	-	TRBJ2-3	CSVEEGRDTATDTQYF	TGCAGCGTTGAAGAGGGAAGGGACACCGCCACAGATACGCAGTATTTT
TRBV28	once	-	TRBJ1-1	CASSSHYVNTEAFF	TGTGCCAGCAGTTCCCACTATGTGAACACTGAGGCTTTCTTT
TRBV6-6	-	-	TRBJ1-1	CASSYVEGSFF	TGTGCCAGCAGTTACGTAGAAGGGTCTTTCTTT
TRBV6-6	-	-	TRBJ2-5	CASISGYQETQYF	TGTGCCAGCATTTCAGGGTACCAAGAGACCCAGTACTTC
TRBV5-1	few	-	TRBJ2-2	CASSLDSSGANTGELFF	TGCGCCAGCAGCTTGGACTCATCGGGGGCGAACACCGGGGAGCTGTTTTTT
TRBV12-5	-	-	TRBJ2-2	CASGLSITNTGELFF	TGTGCTAGTGGTTTGTCCATTACGAACACCGGGGAGCTGTTTTTT
TRBV30	-	-	TRBJ1-3	CAWEAGDFSGNTIYF	TGTGCCTGGGAAGCAGGGGACTTCTCTGGAAACACCATATATTTT
TRBV18	-	-	TRBJ2-5	CASSPGSQETQYF	TGTGCCAGCTCACCAGGGTCCCAAGAGACCCAGTACTTC
TRBV30	-	TRBD1	TRBJ2-7	CAWSPGQGYEQYF	TGTGCCTGGAGTCCGGGACAGGGCTACGAGCAGTACTTC
TRBV15	-	-	TRBJ1-3	CATGQVNTIYF	TGTGCCACGGGCCAAGTGAACACCATATATTTT
TRBV10-3	-	TRBD1	TRBJ2-7	CAISEGTGTEQYF	TGTGCCATCAGTGAAGGGACAGGGACCGAGCAGTACTTC
TRBV10-3	-	-	TRBJ1-6	CAITSGQNSPLHF	TGTGCCATCACCTCGGGTCAAAATTCACCCCTCCACTTT
TRBV29-1	-	TRBD1	TRBJ1-1	CSVRTGRETEAFF	TGCAGCGTTAGGACAGGGAGAGAGACTGAAGCTTTCTTT
TRBV6-5	-	-	TRBJ2-3	CASQGLTDTQYF	TGTGCCAGCCAGGGCCTCACAGATACGCAGTATTTT
TRBV11-2	-	-	TRBJ1-1	CASSRVVPQGATTNTEAFF	TGTGCCAGCAGCAGAGTGGTCCCACAGGGTGCTACGACCAACACTGAAGCTTTCTTT
TRBV9	-	TRBD1	TRBJ1-2	CASSALTGNGYTF	TGTGCCAGCAGCGCTTTGACAGGGAACGGCTACACCTTC
TRBV25-1	-	-	TRBJ1-2	CASSEYGSPGGYTF	TGTGCCAGCAGTGAATACGGCAGCCCGGGGGGCTACACCTTC
TRBV6-7	few	TRBD1	TRBJ2-2	CASLRKDRVLNTGELFF	TGTGCCAGCCTCCGCAAAGACAGGGTCCTTAACACCGGGGAGCTGTTTTTT
TRBV19	-	-	TRBJ1-2	CASGNYNYGYTF	TGTGCCAGCGGGAACTATAACTATGGCTACACCTTC
TRBV2	-	-	TRBJ2-3	CASTTETRDTQYF	TGTGCCAGCACCACCGAGACTAGGGATACGCAGTATTTT
TRBV30	-	TRBD1	TRBJ1-4	CACELTGQGYEKLFF	TGTGCCTGTGAACTTACCGGACAGGGCTACGAAAAACTGTTTTTT
TRBV19	-	TRBD1	TRBJ2-1	CASSFERQGKEQFF	TGTGCCAGTAGTTTCGAGCGACAGGGAAAAGAGCAGTTCTTC
TRBV20-1	-	-	TRBJ1-1	CSASLRENTEAFF	TGCAGTGCTAGTCTCAGAGAGAACACTGAAGCTTTCTTT
TRBV7-8	-	TRBD1	TRBJ2-1	CASSLVTGVSNEQFF	TGTGCCAGCAGCTTAGTTACAGGGGTGAGCAATGAGCAGTTCTTC
TRBV12-3/TRBV12-4	-	-	TRBJ1-3	CASKLSGNTIYF	TGTGCCAGCAAGCTCTCTGGAAACACCATATATTTT
TRBV19	-	TRBD2	TRBJ2-2	CASSISLAGGTGELFF	TGTGCCAGTAGTATCTCGCTAGCGGGGGGTACCGGGGAGCTGTTTTTT
TRBV11-2	-	-	TRBJ1-6	CASSPTPDDSPLHF	TGTGCCAGCAGCCCCACCCCAGATGATTCACCCCTCCACTTT
TRBV6-4	-	-	TRBJ1-6	CASSDGPGTPLHF	TGTGCCAGCAGTGACGGTCCAGGGACACCCCTCCACTTT
TRBV27	-	-	TRBJ2-7	CASSPGQTPYEQYF	TGTGCCAGCAGTCCAGGACAGACCCCCTACGAGCAGTACTTC
TRBV7-9	-	-	TRBJ1-1	CASSLILENTEAFF	TGTGCCAGCAGCTTAATCTTGGAGAACACTGAAGCTTTCTTT